A single sample is the source of the 20 T cell receptor beta chains below, sequenced in a study of beta chain features in type 1 diabetes. General observations from the study: In all four CD4+ subsets, TCRB CDR3 length was significantly, moderately reduced in type 1 diabetes.

Their recognized antigens are unknown. Investigators reverse transcribed all isolated RNA, so they sequenced expressed TCRB transcripts. Data came from immunoSEQ multiplex PCR; TCRdb stores just in-frame clones and leaves some out. The sample holds 280,000 or so clones, about 15% seen once. The sample taken for sequencing was naive CD4+ T cells from blood. The origin of the receptors is a man aged 18 to 29 with type 1 diabetes.

This clone was observed a handful of times. The gene calls are TRBV28 and TRBJ1-1, with D perhaps TRBD1 (6 bases). Germline values: CDR1 MDHEN, CDR2 SYDVKM. V was trimmed by 5 bases and J by 2 bases, leaving 15 bases between them. This CDR3 is built from 15 residues. The CDR3 DNA reads as TGTGCCAGCAGTCCCCCGATCAGGGGCAACACTGAAGCTTTCTTT. Its translation: CASSPPIRGNTEAFF. Full variable domain (missing parts from reference TRBV28 and TRBJ1-1): DVKVTQSSRYLVKRTGEKVFLECVQDMDHENMFWYRQDPGLGLRLIYFSYDVKMKEKGDIPEGYSVSREKKERFSLILESASTNQTSMYLCASSPPIRGNTEAFFGQGTRLTVV.

The V and J genes are TRBV6-1 and TRBJ1-2, with 7 bases fitting TRBD1. CDR1 and CDR2 (germline): MNHNS, SASEGT. V was clipped by 3 bases and J by 8 bases; unmatched bases: 18. The CDR3 loop spans 17 amino acids. CDR3 loop: CASSDFYSETGRRGYTF. CDR3 nucleotide sequence: TGTGCCAGCAGTGATTTTTATTCTGAGACAGGGAGGCGAGGCTACACCTTC.

This clone was found a few times. The chain joins TRBV9 to TRBJ2-3; no clear D. This CDR3 comprises 15 residues. Germline-derived CDR1 and CDR2 are SGDLS and YYNGEE. The V end was cut by 0 bases, the J end by 0 bases, with 8 bases between. DNA for the CDR3: TGTGCCAGCAGCGTAGTGGCTGCTAGCACAGATACGCAGTATTTT. This sequence encodes CASSVVAASTDTQYF.

CDR3 nucleotides: TGCGCCAGCAGCTTTCAAACAGGGGACAATGAGCAGTTCTTC. Its translation is CASSFQTGDNEQFF. The V gene is TRBV4-3, the J gene TRBJ2-1; 7 bases are a match to TRBD1. V lost 5 bases and J lost 5; bases outside the gene matches: 6. Per the germline V gene, CDR1 is LGHNA and CDR2 is YSLEER. The CDR3 runs to 14 residues.

The rearrangement joins TRBV5-6 to TRBJ1-2; no firm D call. Germline V gene sequence: CDR1 SGHDT, CDR2 YYEEEE. The CDR3 is 11 residues long. Deletions cut 4 bases from V and 5 bases from J, with 6 bases between. The CDR3 is CASSHQYGYTF. CDR3 in DNA: TGTGCCAGCAGCCACCAGTATGGCTACACCTTC.

This clone was observed a handful of times. The chain joins TRBV29-1 to TRBJ2-5, with 14 bases fitting TRBD2. The J call is uncertain, as TRBJ2-7 better fits the DNA end. The CDR3 sequence is 14 residues long. Germline assignment: CDR1 SQVTM and CDR2 ANQGSEA. CDR3 amino acids: CSVAGLAGAYEQYF. CDR3 nucleotide sequence: TGCAGCGTCGCGGGACTAGCGGGAGCCTACGAGCAGTACTTC.

This sequence joins TRBV20-1 and TRBJ2-7; 8 bases fit TRBD1. V shed 5 bases, J shed 5 bases, and the junction held 2 bases outside the gene matches. The CDR3 is 11 amino acids. From germline, CDR1 is DFQATT and CDR2 SNEGSKA (reference sequence). CDR3: CSAHRGDEQYF. In DNA form, the CDR3 reads TGCAGTGCTCACAGGGGGGACGAGCAGTACTTC.

This rearrangement joins TRBV9 to TRBJ2-7; D is perhaps TRBD2 (6 bases). Germline CDR1 SGDLS, CDR2 YYNGEE. The CDR3 runs to 13 residues. V shed 3 bases and J shed 3 bases, with 10 bases lying between them. Here the CDR3 reads CASSAGLFYEQYF. The CDR3 bases are TGTGCCAGCAGCGCGGGACTCTTCTACGAGCAGTACTTC.

This clone was observed a few times. The CDR3 bases are TGCGCCAGCAGCTTACGACAGGGGAACTATGGCTACACCTTC. It translates to CASSLRQGNYGYTF. V and J are TRBV5-1 and TRBJ1-2; 8 bases fit TRBD1. Germline loops: CDR1 SGHRS, CDR2 YFSETQ. The CDR3 is 14 amino acids. Trimming cost V 2 bases and J 2 bases; bases outside gene matches: 2. The whole variable domain, remainder taken from reference TRBV5-1 and TRBJ1-2, is KAGVTQTPRYLIKTRGQQVTLSCSPISGHRSVSWYQQTPGQGLQFLFEYFSETQRNKGNFPGRFSGRQFSNSRSEMNVSTLELGDSALYLCASSLRQGNYGYTFGSGTRLTVV.

The chain joins TRBV5-1 to TRBJ1-1; 7 bases match TRBD1. CDR3 size: 15 residues. The J segment lost 5 bases and the V segment lost 0 bases, leaving 7 bases of the junction unmatched. The germline gives CDR1 SGHRS, CDR2 YFSETQ. DNA for the CDR3: TGCGCCAGCAGCTTGGCCGACAGGGTGGGAACTGAAGCTTTCTTT. Amino acid sequence: CASSLADRVGTEAFF.

This chain joins TRBV29-1 and TRBJ2-4; 12 bases align to TRBD1. The trim removed 1 base at V and 0 bases at J, leaving 13 bases unmatched. CDR3 length: 20 residues. Germline CDR1 and CDR2: SQVTM and ANQGSEA. The CDR3: CSVEVILGTGGLLAKNIQYF. CDR3 DNA sequence: TGCAGCGTTGAAGTCATATTGGGGACAGGGGGCCTCCTAGCCAAAAACATTCAGTACTTC.

This clone was counted a single time. The chain has TRBV9 and TRBJ2-1; tentative D call: TRBD1 (5 bases). The V gene lost 3 bases and the J gene lost 2 bases, with 12 bases spanning the gap. The germline CDR1 and CDR2 sequences are SGDLS and YYNGEE. The CDR3 is made up of 15 amino acids. The CDR3 loop reads CASSAVGAPYNEQFF. The DNA of the CDR3 is TGTGCCAGCAGCGCCGTAGGGGCCCCCTACAATGAGCAGTTCTTC.

This sequence joins TRBV6-8 and TRBJ2-1, with TRBD2 matching over 13 bases. The CDR3 totals 15 residues. Losses at the gene ends were 4 bases for V and 14 bases for J; bases not matched to a gene: 11. CDR1 MNHGY and CDR2 SAAAGT come from the germline V gene. The DNA of the CDR3 is TGTGCCAGCAGTTCCTTTACTAGCGGGGGGGCCCGGGAGTTCTTC. This translates into CASSSFTSGGAREFF.

There are a few counts of this clone. The J gene is TRBJ2-3, the V gene TRBV5-4, with 7 bases aligning to TRBD2. In germline, CDR1 is SGHNT, CDR2 YYREEE (reference sequence). CDR3 length equals 17 residues. V shed 3 bases and J 0 bases; nucleotides not matched to a gene: 10. The CDR3 loop is CASSSTLSGTSTDTQYF. CDR3 in DNA: TGTGCCAGCAGCTCCACCCTCAGCGGGACTAGCACAGATACGCAGTATTTT.

The gene calls are TRBV5-4 and TRBJ2-1; perhaps TRBD2 as D (6 bases). V was cut by 1 base and J by 5 bases, with 13 bases left in between. CDR3 length: 15 amino acids. Germline V gives CDR1 SGHNT, CDR2 YYREEE (reference sequence). DNA of the CDR3: TGTGCCAGCAGCTTGAAAGCGGGTTTGAACAATGAGCAGTTCTTC. Its translation is CASSLKAGLNNEQFF.

There are a few counts of this clone. This chain's CDR3 is CASSLIASSGGRGETQYF. In DNA form, the CDR3 reads TGTGCCAGCAGCTTAATCGCGTCTAGCGGGGGACGCGGGGAGACCCAGTACTTC. V gene TRBV7-6 combines with J gene TRBJ2-5; 10 nucleotides agree with TRBD2. CDR3 length equals 18 residues. Germline trimming cut 2 bases from V and 5 bases from J; bases unmatched to any gene: 14. CDR1 and CDR2 from the germline V gene are SGHVS and FNYEAQ.

This chain connects TRBV27 to TRBJ2-1, with 9 bases lining up with TRBD1. Germline CDR1 and CDR2: MNHEY and SMNVEV (reference sequence). The CDR3 contains 14 residues. V lost 4 bases, J lost 6 bases, and 4 bases stayed unmatched. DNA for the CDR3: TGTGCCAGCAGTTCACAGGGGGCGAGCAATGAGCAGTTCTTC. This encodes CASSSQGASNEQFF.

This clone was seen ten or more times. This chain connects TRBV29-1 to TRBJ2-1; 7 bases line up with TRBD1. The germline V gene encodes CDR1 SQVTM and CDR2 ANQGSEA. The CDR3 totals 13 residues. V was clipped by 3 bases and J by 2 bases; unmatched bases: 1. CDR3 region: CSVEGQTYNEQFF. The CDR3 DNA follows: TGCAGCGTTGAGGGACAGACCTACAATGAGCAGTTCTTC.

The chain couples TRBV4-1 to TRBJ2-2; D unresolved. Per the germline V gene, CDR1 is MGHRA and CDR2 is YSYEKL. The germline V and J ends were trimmed by 1 base and 1 base, with 4 bases remaining between them. The CDR3 length is 14 residues. The CDR3: CASSQARNTGELFF. CDR3 in DNA: TGCGCCAGCAGCCAAGCCAGGAACACCGGGGAGCTGTTTTTT.

This clone was seen more than once but under ten times. The V call is TRBV28, the J call TRBJ1-2; 7 nucleotides line up with TRBD1. This CDR3 contains 11 residues. The V gene end was trimmed by 11 bases and the J gene end by 2 bases; junction bases not matched to a gene: 2. CDR1 and CDR2 from the germline V gene are MDHEN and SYDVKM. The CDR3 loop reads CAATGNYGYTF. The CDR3 DNA is TGTGCCGCGACAGGGAACTATGGCTACACCTTC.